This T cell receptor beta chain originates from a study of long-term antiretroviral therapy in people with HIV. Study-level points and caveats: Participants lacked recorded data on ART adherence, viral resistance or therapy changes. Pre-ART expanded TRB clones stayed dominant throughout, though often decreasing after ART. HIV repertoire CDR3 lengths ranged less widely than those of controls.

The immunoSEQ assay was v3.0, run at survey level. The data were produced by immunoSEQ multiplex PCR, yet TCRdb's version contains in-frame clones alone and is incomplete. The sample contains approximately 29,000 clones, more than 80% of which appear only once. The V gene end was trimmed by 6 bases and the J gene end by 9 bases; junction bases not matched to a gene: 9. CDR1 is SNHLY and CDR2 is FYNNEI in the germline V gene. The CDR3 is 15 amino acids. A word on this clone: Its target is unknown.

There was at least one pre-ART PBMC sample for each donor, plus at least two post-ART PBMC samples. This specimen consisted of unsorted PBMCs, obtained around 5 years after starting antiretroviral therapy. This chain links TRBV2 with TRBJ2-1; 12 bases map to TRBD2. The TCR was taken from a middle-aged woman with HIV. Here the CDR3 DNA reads TGTGCCAGCAGGATGATGGGACTAGCGGGTAGTGAGCAGTTCTTC. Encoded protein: CASRMMGLAGSEQFF.